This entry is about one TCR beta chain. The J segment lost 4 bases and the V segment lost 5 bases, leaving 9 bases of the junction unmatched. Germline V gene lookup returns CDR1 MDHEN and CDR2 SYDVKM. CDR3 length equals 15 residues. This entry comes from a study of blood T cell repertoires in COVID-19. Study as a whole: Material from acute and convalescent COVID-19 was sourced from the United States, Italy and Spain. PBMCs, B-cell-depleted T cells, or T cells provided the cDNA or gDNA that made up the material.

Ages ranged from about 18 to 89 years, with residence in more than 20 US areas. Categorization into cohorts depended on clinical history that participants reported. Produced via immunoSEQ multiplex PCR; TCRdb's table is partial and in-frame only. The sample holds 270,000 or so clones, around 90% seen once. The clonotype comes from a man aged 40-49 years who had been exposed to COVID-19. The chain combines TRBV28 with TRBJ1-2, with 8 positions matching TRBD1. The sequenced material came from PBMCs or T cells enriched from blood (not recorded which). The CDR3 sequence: CASSTPPGQGYGYTF. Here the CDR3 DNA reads TGTGCCAGCAGTACCCCCCCCGGACAGGGCTATGGCTACACCTTC.